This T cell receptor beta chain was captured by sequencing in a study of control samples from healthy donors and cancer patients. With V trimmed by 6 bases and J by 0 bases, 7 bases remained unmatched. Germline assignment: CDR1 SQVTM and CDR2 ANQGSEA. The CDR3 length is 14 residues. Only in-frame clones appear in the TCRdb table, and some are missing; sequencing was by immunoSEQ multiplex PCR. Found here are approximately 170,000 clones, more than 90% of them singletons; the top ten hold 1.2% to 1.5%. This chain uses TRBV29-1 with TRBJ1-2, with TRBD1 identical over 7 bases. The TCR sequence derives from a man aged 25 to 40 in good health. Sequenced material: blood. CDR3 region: CSVTDREANYGYTF. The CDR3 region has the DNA TGCAGCGTAACAGACAGGGAGGCTAACTATGGCTACACCTTC.